This passage covers 27 T cell receptor beta chains from one sample sequenced in a study of blood T cell repertoires in COVID-19. Only in-frame clones appear in the TCRdb table, and some are missing; sequencing was by immunoSEQ multiplex PCR. Of 300,000 to 400,000 clones listed, approximately 86% are singletons. Sequencing was performed on PBMCs or T cells enriched from blood (not recorded which). The receptors shown here come from a woman aged 40 to 50 with acute COVID-19.

The chain carries TRBV5-4 and TRBJ2-3; 7 bases line up with TRBD1. Germline V gives CDR1 SGHNT, CDR2 YYREEE (reference sequence). The CDR3 runs to 16 residues. Losses at the gene ends were 0 bases for V and 4 bases for J; bases not matched to a gene: 8. DNA for the CDR3: TGTGCCAGCAGCTTGGTAAAGGGAAGGGGGCCAGATACGCAGTATTTT. It codes for CASSLVKGRGPDTQYF. The full variable domain, rest sourced from reference TRBV5-4 and TRBJ2-3, is ETGVTQSPTHLIKTRGQQVTLRCSSQSGHNTVSWYQQALGQGPQFIFQYYREEENGRGNFPPRFSGLQFPNYSSELNVNALELDDSALYLCASSLVKGRGPDTQYFGPGTRLTVL.

This clone has just a few counts. This rearrangement joins TRBV19 to TRBJ2-7; D possibly corresponds to TRBD2 (5 bases). V lost 0 bases, J lost 3 bases, and 21 bases lay in between. Germline V gives CDR1 LNHDA, CDR2 SQIVND (reference sequence). The CDR3 sequence is 18 residues long. The chain's CDR3 is CASSIDYGGRLQYYEQYF. The DNA of the CDR3 is TGTGCCAGTAGTATAGATTATGGCGGGCGTTTGCAGTACTACGAGCAGTACTTC.

The chain uses TRBV4-3 and TRBJ1-6; tentative D call: TRBD1 (6 bases). The germline CDR1 and CDR2 sequences are LGHNA and YSLEER. V lost 3 bases to trimming and J lost 7 bases, with 13 bases between them. This CDR3 spans 15 amino acids. The CDR3 region has the DNA TGCGCCAGCAGCCAGGCTACAGGGTGGAATTCACCCCTCCACTTT. Translated: CASSQATGWNSPLHF.

The V call is TRBV19, the J call TRBJ2-2; D is uncertain. CDR3 length: 14 amino acids. The ends were cut back, 3 bases at V and 0 bases at J, with 5 bases in the middle. Germline CDR1 reads LNHDA; CDR2 reads SQIVND (reference sequence). In DNA, the CDR3 is TGTGCCAGTAGTATGGCAGCGAACACCGGGGAGCTGTTTTTT. It specifies CASSMAANTGELFF.

This clone has a single count. The chain joins TRBV5-1 to TRBJ2-3; D might be TRBD1 (5 bases). Germline CDR1 reads SGHRS; CDR2 reads YFSETQ. CDR3 size: 14 residues. Trimming stripped 0 bases from V and 2 bases from J, with 7 bases between. The CDR3 DNA follows: TGCGCCAGCAGCTTGGGACAGCACACAGATACGCAGTATTTT. It specifies CASSLGQHTDTQYF.

This clone was found a few times. J is TRBJ2-7 and V is TRBV12-3 or TRBV12-4; perhaps TRBD2 as D (5 bases). There are 12 residues in the CDR3. V was cut by 6 bases and J by 4 bases, with 10 bases left in between. The CDR3 nucleotides are TGTGCCAGCAGCCCCGGCGGGTACGAGCAGTACTTC. Amino acids: CASSPGGYEQYF.

The rearrangement links TRBV5-6 to TRBJ2-2, with 9 positions matching TRBD1. CDR1 and CDR2 from the germline V gene are SGHDT and YYEEEE. This CDR3 spans 16 amino acids. The V and J ends lost 4 bases and 6 bases, in that order; junction bases with no gene match: 10. The CDR3 DNA reads as TGTGCCAGCAGCCCGGGACAGGGCGGAAAGGCCGGGGAGCTGTTTTTT. It is translated as CASSPGQGGKAGELFF.

This chain uses TRBV28 with TRBJ1-1; weak D call: TRBD1 (6 bases). There are 15 residues in the CDR3. V was cut by 6 bases and J by 1 base, with 15 bases left in between. Germline V gives CDR1 MDHEN, CDR2 SYDVKM. The CDR3 sequence: CASSLAPQGNTEAFF. The CDR3 DNA sequence: TGTGCCAGCAGCCTCGCCCCACAGGGGAACACTGAAGCTTTCTTT.

The chain joins TRBV14 to TRBJ1-2, with TRBD1 matching 8 bases. Trimming took 3 bases from V and 6 from J; bases not matched to a gene: 9. The germline CDR1 and CDR2 sequences are SGHDN and FVKESK. This CDR3 region has 15 residues. CDR3: CASSQLGQGVNGYTF. The CDR3 region has the DNA TGTGCCAGCAGCCAGCTCGGACAGGGTGTAAATGGCTACACCTTC.

This chain links TRBV5-4 with TRBJ2-1; TRBD2 agrees at 8 bases. J lost 5 bases, V lost 4 bases, and 8 bases had no gene match. The CDR3 has 15 residues. Per the germline V gene, CDR1 is SGHNT and CDR2 is YYREEE (reference sequence). CDR3 nucleotide sequence: TGTGCCAGCAGCCCGAAACTAGCGGTCGACAATGAGCAGTTCTTC. Translation gives CASSPKLAVDNEQFF.

This chain links TRBV2 with TRBJ1-5, with D possibly matching TRBD1 (6 bases). CDR1 and CDR2 from the germline V gene are SNHLY and FYNNEI. The CDR3 length is 13 residues. The V end was cut by 4 bases, the J end by 7 bases, with 11 bases between. The CDR3 DNA reads TGTGCCAGCAGTGTTTGGACAGACCAGCCCCAGCATTTT. This translates into CASSVWTDQPQHF.

The rearrangement joins TRBV15 to TRBJ1-1, with a tentative D call TRBD1 (5 bases). With 2 bases removed from V and 1 base from J, the gap between germline ends came to 14 bases. CDR1 and CDR2 from the germline V gene are LNHNV and YYDKDF (reference sequence). CDR3 length equals 16 residues. Written as DNA, the CDR3 is TGTGCCACCAGCAGACCCCGAAGGGGTGGGAACACTGAAGCTTTCTTT. Amino acid sequence: CATSRPRRGGNTEAFF.

The rearrangement joins TRBV9 to TRBJ2-7; perhaps TRBD1 as D (6 bases). This CDR3 region has 16 residues. CDR1 SGDLS and CDR2 YYNGEE come from the germline V gene. V lost 2 bases to trimming and J lost 0 bases, with 15 bases between them. The CDR3 coding sequence is TGTGCCAGCAGCGTTGGGGACACCCTGAGCTCCTACGAGCAGTACTTC. Translation gives CASSVGDTLSSYEQYF. Full variable domain (outside the CDR3, taken from reference TRBV9 and TRBJ2-7): DSGVTQTPKHLITATGQRVTLRCSPRSGDLSVYWYQQSLDQGLQFLIQYYNGEERAKGNILERFSAQQFPDLHSELNLSSLELGDSALYFCASSVGDTLSSYEQYFGPGTRLTVT.

The rearrangement joins TRBV6-5 to TRBJ1-2; D remains unclear. The germline V gene has CDR1 MNHEY and CDR2 SVGAGI. The length of the CDR3 is 13 residues. With 8 bases removed from V and 7 bases from J, the gap between germline ends came to 17 bases. The chain's CDR3 is CASRGTGEIGYTF. Here the CDR3 DNA reads TGTGCCAGCCGCGGCACGGGTGAAATTGGCTACACCTTC.

The rearrangement joins TRBV12-5 to TRBJ1-1, with 7 bases identical to TRBD1. The V gene's germline CDR1 is LGHNT and CDR2 FRNRAP. Trimming removed 1 base from V and 10 bases from J; junction bases left unmatched: 9. This CDR3 comprises 14 residues. In DNA form, the CDR3 reads TGTGCTAGTGGTTTGGAAACGACAGGGCAGACAGCTTTCTTT. Translating gives CASGLETTGQTAFF.

The rearrangement links TRBV7-8 to TRBJ2-7; 7 positions agree with TRBD1. Germline values: CDR1 SGHVS, CDR2 FQNEAQ. This CDR3 has 14 residues. Trimming at V came to 3 bases and at J to 1 base, leaving 3 bases not matched to a gene. CDR3 residues: CASSLRGQSYEQYF. The CDR3 DNA is TGTGCCAGCAGCTTGAGGGGACAGTCCTACGAGCAGTACTTC.

This chain connects TRBV6-2 or TRBV6-3 to TRBJ1-2; D ambiguous. V lost 5 bases to trimming and J lost 8 bases, with 18 bases between them. There are 14 residues in the CDR3. Looked up from germline, CDR1 is MNHEY and CDR2 is SVGEGT. The CDR3 spells CASSLGGPTGGYTF. The CDR3 DNA is TGTGCCAGCAGTCTCGGAGGGCCAACTGGGGGCTACACCTTC.

V usage is TRBV7-9 and J usage is TRBJ1-5; weak D call: TRBD1 (5 bases). This CDR3 is 14 amino acids long. Trimming removed 5 bases from V and 3 bases from J, with 11 bases in between. Germline values: CDR1 SEHNR, CDR2 FQNEAQ (reference sequence). DNA for the CDR3: TGTGCCAGCAGCCCCGACAGATTCAATCAGCCCCAGCATTTT. This sequence encodes CASSPDRFNQPQHF.

Only one count was recorded for this clone. Other DNA variants within this sample encode the same CDR3. This chain uses TRBV5-1 with TRBJ2-3, with TRBD2 as a possible D gene (6 bases). The CDR3 runs 14 residues. Trimming cost V 3 bases and J 3 bases, with 11 bases left between them. Germline V gives CDR1 SGHRS, CDR2 YFSETQ. The CDR3 coding sequence is TGCGCCAGCAGCTCGGGACTCTCAACAGATACGCAGTATTTT. Protein product: CASSSGLSTDTQYF. Looking up the rest from reference TRBV5-1 and TRBJ2-3 gives the full variable domain: KAGVTQTPRYLIKTRGQQVTLSCSPISGHRSVSWYQQTPGQGLQFLFEYFSETQRNKGNFPGRFSGRQFSNSRSEMNVSTLELGDSALYLCASSSGLSTDTQYFGPGTRLTVL.

V usage is TRBV5-1 and J usage is TRBJ2-5; D ambiguous. Deletions cut 1 base from V and 0 bases from J, with 7 bases between. This CDR3 is built from 14 residues. Germline V gene lookup returns CDR1 SGHRS and CDR2 YFSETQ. The CDR3 region has the DNA TGCGCCAGCAGCTTGACAGTAAACCAAGAGACCCAGTACTTC. Residues: CASSLTVNQETQYF.

V and J are TRBV19 and TRBJ2-7, with a tentative D call TRBD1 (6 bases). This CDR3 has 14 residues. Trimming left V 1 base short and J 5 bases short, with 12 bases between. Germline V gene sequence: CDR1 LNHDA, CDR2 SQIVND (reference sequence). The chain's CDR3 is CASSIVNRVDEQYF. The CDR3 DNA reads TGTGCCAGTAGTATAGTTAACAGGGTGGACGAGCAGTACTTC.

V usage is TRBV6-1 and J usage is TRBJ2-6; D may be TRBD1 (6 bases). Germline V CDR1 and CDR2: MNHNS, SASEGT. Trimming took 3 bases from V and 2 from J, leaving 14 bases between them. The CDR3 is 17 amino acids. In DNA form, the CDR3 reads TGTGCCAGCAGTGAGCCTCGGACAGCTGCTGGGGCCAACGTCCTGACTTTC. It is translated as CASSEPRTAAGANVLTF.

This clone has a single count. The chain carries TRBV5-6 and TRBJ2-7, with TRBD2 identical over 12 bases. The CDR3 totals 16 residues. CDR1 is SGHDT, CDR2 YYEEEE, per germline. V lost 1 base and J lost 5; bases outside the gene matches: 7. The DNA of the CDR3 is TGTGCCAGCAGCTTGCCGACTAGCGGGAGAAAGAACGAGCAGTACTTC. Amino acids: CASSLPTSGRKNEQYF.

The chain couples TRBV5-1 to TRBJ2-3, with a possible D match to TRBD2 (5 bases). CDR1 and CDR2 (germline): SGHRS, YFSETQ. This CDR3 is 13 amino acids long. Trimming took off 5 bases at V and 4 bases at J, with 11 bases between the two ends. The chain's CDR3 is CASRNVGADTQYF. CDR3 DNA: TGCGCCAGCAGGAATGTGGGAGCAGATACGCAGTATTTT.

The chain recombines TRBV6-1 with TRBJ1-5, with TRBD1 identical over 9 bases. This CDR3 comprises 15 residues. V lost 0 bases to trimming and J lost 7 bases; unmatched junction nucleotides: 4. The V gene's germline CDR1 is MNHNS and CDR2 SASEGT. CDR3 protein: CASSEAGQGRQPQHF. DNA of the CDR3: TGTGCCAGCAGTGAAGCGGGACAGGGAAGACAGCCCCAGCATTTT.

V and J are TRBV28 and TRBJ1-4, with TRBD1 identical over 7 bases. V trimming: 5 bases; J trimming: 2 bases; junction bases outside the gene matches: 5. This CDR3 has 15 amino acids. CDR1 MDHEN and CDR2 SYDVKM come from the germline V gene. The CDR3 nucleotides read TGTGCCAGCAGTCGTCCGGGACAGACTAATGAAAAACTGTTTTTT. Translation gives CASSRPGQTNEKLFF.

The chain employs TRBV18 and TRBJ1-2; the match to TRBD1 covers 7 bases. V gave up 5 bases and J gave up 4 bases; unmatched junction bases: 7. Germline CDR1 KGHSH, CDR2 LQKENI. The CDR3 consists of 14 residues. CDR3 DNA sequence: TGTGCCAGCTCAAGTGGGACAGACTTCTATGGCTACACCTTC. It encodes CASSSGTDFYGYTF.